A selection of T cell receptor beta chains follows, all from one sample in a study of OX40 agonist ivuxolimab in advanced cancers. Assay used: immunoSEQ multiplex PCR; TCRdb lists only in-frame clones, some missing. The sample includes about 70,000 clones, roughly 78% seen only once; the top ten take roughly 5.4%. The sequencing used CD4+ or CD8+ T cells sorted from blood, collected in a trial of the OX40 agonist ivuxolimab. The receptors shown here come from an adult with an advanced solid tumor such as melanoma, head and neck, liver or kidney cancer. Both conserved end residues are part of each CDR3. The order of the fields is CDR3 protein, CDR3 DNA, V gene, J gene, D gene, clone size. A D gene is named only where the DNA matches it firmly. Not every row has a clone size; where given, it reads once, few, many or a size class.

CDR3: CASSSGDRLRATNEKLFF
DNA: TGTGCCAGCAGTTCAGGTGACAGGCTTAGGGCAACTAATGAAAAACTGTTTTTT
V: TRBV7-2
J: TRBJ1-4
D: -
size: -

CDR3: CASSYGPGASGNTIYF
DNA: TGTGCCAGCAGTTATGGCCCTGGGGCCTCTGGAAACACCATATATTTT
V: TRBV6-5
J: TRBJ1-3
D: -
size: -

CDR3: CASRLRGADGELFF
DNA: TGTGCCAGCAGGTTAAGAGGGGCTGACGGGGAGCTGTTTTTT
V: TRBV2
J: TRBJ2-2
D: -
size: few

CDR3: CASSQEWGQGRLYGYTF
DNA: TGCGCCAGCAGCCAAGAATGGGGGCAGGGCCGGTTATATGGCTACACCTTC
V: TRBV4-1
J: TRBJ1-2
D: -
size: -

CDR3: CASGRVSYEQYF
DNA: TGTGCCTCCGGACGGGTCTCCTACGAGCAGTACTTC
V: TRBV30
J: TRBJ2-7
D: -
size: -

CDR3: CASSPPVHTEAFF
DNA: TGTGCCAGCTCACCACCCGTTCACACTGAAGCTTTCTTT
V: TRBV18
J: TRBJ1-1
D: -
size: once

CDR3: CASSLGVNQPQHF
DNA: TGCGCCAGCAGCTTAGGGGTAAATCAGCCCCAGCATTTT
V: TRBV5-1
J: TRBJ1-5
D: -
size: -

CDR3: CASSQENVDEQYF
DNA: TGTGCCAGCAGCCAAGAAAACGTGGACGAGCAGTACTTC
V: TRBV11-3
J: TRBJ2-7
D: -
size: -

CDR3: CASSFRTPNTGELFF
DNA: TGTGCCAGCAGCTTCAGGACTCCCAACACCGGGGAGCTGTTTTTT
V: TRBV7-9
J: TRBJ2-2
D: -
size: -

CDR3: CASSQADRNYGYTF
DNA: TGCGCCAGCAGCCAGGCTGACAGGAACTATGGCTACACCTTC
V: TRBV4-1
J: TRBJ1-2
D: -
size: -

CDR3: CASSPVATDTQYF
DNA: TGTGCCAGCAGCCCGGTGGCCACAGATACGCAGTATTTT
V: TRBV5-6
J: TRBJ2-3
D: -
size: once

CDR3: CASSPARGRGYTF
DNA: TGTGCCAGCAGCCCCGCTAGGGGTCGGGGCTACACCTTC
V: TRBV5-4
J: TRBJ1-2
D: -
size: -

CDR3: CASSARGGRETQYF
DNA: TGTGCCAGCAGCGCGCGGGGGGGCCGGGAGACCCAGTACTTC
V: TRBV9
J: TRBJ2-5
D: TRBD2
size: -

CDR3: CASSLRRRQGQETQYF
DNA: TGTGCCAGCAGCTTACGACGCCGACAGGGGCAAGAGACCCAGTACTTC
V: TRBV7-2
J: TRBJ2-5
D: TRBD1
size: -

CDR3: CASSDRGKGSYNSPLHF
DNA: TGTGCCAGCAGTGATCGAGGGAAGGGGTCCTATAATTCACCCCTCCACTTT
V: TRBV6-1
J: TRBJ1-6
D: -
size: -

CDR3: CASRQGDRTGNTIYF
DNA: TGTGCCAGCAGACAGGGAGACAGGACAGGAAACACCATATATTTT
V: TRBV28
J: TRBJ1-3
D: -
size: -

CDR3: CASSFGQPANTEAFF
DNA: TGTGCCAGCAGCTTTGGACAGCCAGCGAACACTGAAGCTTTCTTT
V: TRBV7-9
J: TRBJ1-1
D: -
size: -

CDR3: CASTRGQLQETQYF
DNA: TGTGCCAGCACAAGGGGACAGTTACAAGAGACCCAGTACTTC
V: TRBV2
J: TRBJ2-5
D: TRBD1
size: -

CDR3: CAATTNYGYTF
DNA: TGTGCCGCCACAACTAACTATGGCTACACCTTC
V: TRBV6-5
J: TRBJ1-2
D: -
size: -

CDR3: CSGGAGGGGTEAFF
DNA: TGCAGCGGCGGGGCAGGGGGCGGGGGAACTGAAGCTTTCTTT
V: TRBV29-1
J: TRBJ1-1
D: TRBD1
size: few

CDR3: CASRPGGGYSNQPQHF
DNA: TGTGCCAGCAGGCCCGGGGGGGGCTATAGCAATCAGCCCCAGCATTTT
V: TRBV2
J: TRBJ1-5
D: -
size: few

CDR3: CASSPDLSGNTIYF
DNA: TGTGCCAGCTCACCAGACCTCTCTGGAAACACCATATATTTT
V: TRBV18
J: TRBJ1-3
D: -
size: -

CDR3: CASSLGQGVSPLHF
DNA: TGTGCCAGCAGCTTGGGACAGGGGGTCTCACCCCTCCACTTT
V: TRBV5-8
J: TRBJ1-6
D: TRBD1
size: -

CDR3: CASSLGDRVNEKLFF
DNA: TGTGCCAGCAGCTTAGGTGACAGGGTGAATGAAAAACTGTTTTTT
V: TRBV7-9
J: TRBJ1-4
D: TRBD1
size: -

CDR3: CSPRTDQETQYF
DNA: TGCAGCCCCCGGACGGACCAAGAGACCCAGTACTTC
V: TRBV29-1
J: TRBJ2-5
D: -
size: -

CDR3: CASSLSSDWYGYTF
DNA: TGTGCCAGCAGCTTAAGTTCCGACTGGTATGGCTACACCTTC
V: TRBV7-9
J: TRBJ1-2
D: -
size: once

CDR3: CASSLSRNSYEQYF
DNA: TGTGCCAGCAGCTTATCCAGGAACTCCTACGAGCAGTACTTC
V: TRBV5-4
J: TRBJ2-7
D: -
size: -

CDR3: CASSLGQTNTEAFF
DNA: TGCGCCAGCAGCTTGGGACAGACGAACACTGAAGCTTTCTTT
V: TRBV5-1
J: TRBJ1-1
D: -
size: -

CDR3: CASSLALAGWDTQYF
DNA: TGCGCCAGCAGCTTGGCTCTAGCGGGGTGGGATACGCAGTATTTT
V: TRBV5-1
J: TRBJ2-3
D: TRBD2
size: few

CDR3: CASSLAGASYNEQFF
DNA: TGTGCCAGCAGCTTAGCGGGGGCCTCCTACAATGAGCAGTTCTTC
V: TRBV7-2
J: TRBJ2-1
D: -
size: few

CDR3: CASSSDSSNYGYTF
DNA: TGTGCCAGCAGCTCCGACAGTTCTAACTATGGCTACACCTTC
V: TRBV7-2
J: TRBJ1-2
D: -
size: -

CDR3: CASSPYRRTEAFF
DNA: TGTGCCAGCAGTCCGTACCGACGAACCGAAGCTTTCTTT
V: TRBV27
J: TRBJ1-1
D: -
size: -

CDR3: CAIRPAGANVLTF
DNA: TGTGCCATCAGACCCGCCGGGGCCAACGTCCTGACTTTC
V: TRBV10-3
J: TRBJ2-6
D: -
size: -

CDR3: CASSLGQGAYEQYF
DNA: TGTGCCAGCAGCCTCGGGCAGGGGGCATACGAGCAGTACTTC
V: TRBV7-2
J: TRBJ2-7
D: TRBD1
size: -

CDR3: CASSRGTPYYEQYF
DNA: TGTGCCAGCAGTCGCGGGACACCCTACTACGAGCAGTACTTC
V: TRBV6-6
J: TRBJ2-7
D: -
size: few

CDR3: CASSPPSGSRYTGELFF
DNA: TGTGCCAGCAGCCCTCCTAGCGGGAGCCGTTACACCGGGGAGCTGTTTTTT
V: TRBV7-9
J: TRBJ2-2
D: TRBD2
size: -

CDR3: CASSPPWGNNEQFF
DNA: TGTGCCAGCTCACCACCATGGGGAAACAATGAGCAGTTCTTC
V: TRBV18
J: TRBJ2-1
D: -
size: once

CDR3: CASARAPNIQYF
DNA: TGTGCCAGCGCGAGGGCACCCAACATTCAGTACTTC
V: TRBV27
J: TRBJ2-4
D: -
size: few

CDR3: CASRNTGDATF
DNA: TGTGCCAGCAGGAATACAGGTGACGCTACGTTT
V: TRBV6-5
J: TRBJ1-1
D: -
size: -

CDR3: CASSLEDRGHSPLHF
DNA: TGTGCCAGCAGCTTAGAAGACAGGGGTCATTCACCCCTCCACTTT
V: TRBV5-4
J: TRBJ1-6
D: TRBD1
size: -

CDR3: CASGSTGGEKKLFF
DNA: TGTGCCAGCGGTTCGACAGGGGGAGAGAAAAAACTGTTTTTT
V: TRBV28
J: TRBJ1-4
D: TRBD1
size: -

CDR3: CASSLDTGGMNTEAFF
DNA: TGCGCCAGCAGCCTCGACACAGGGGGCATGAACACTGAAGCTTTCTTT
V: TRBV4-1
J: TRBJ1-1
D: TRBD1
size: -

CDR3: CASSVVAAQETQYF
DNA: TGCGCCAGCAGCGTAGTAGCGGCCCAAGAGACCCAGTACTTC
V: TRBV5-1
J: TRBJ2-5
D: -
size: -

CDR3: CASEDTSYVGSYNEQFF
DNA: TGTGCCAGCGAGGACACAAGCTACGTCGGCTCCTACAATGAGCAGTTCTTC
V: TRBV2
J: TRBJ2-1
D: -
size: -

CDR3: CASSVMAGISNQPQHF
DNA: TGTGCCAGCAGCGTTATGGCAGGGATTAGCAATCAGCCCCAGCATTTT
V: TRBV7-2
J: TRBJ1-5
D: -
size: -

CDR3: CASSPKVSSYEQYF
DNA: TGTGCCAGCTCCCCGAAGGTGAGCTCCTACGAGCAGTACTTC
V: TRBV18
J: TRBJ2-7
D: -
size: -

CDR3: CASTISGSLSGANVLTF
DNA: TGTGCCAGCACCATTAGTGGGTCCCTCTCTGGGGCCAACGTCCTGACTTTC
V: TRBV11-2
J: TRBJ2-6
D: -
size: -

CDR3: CASSSQSGINYGYTF
DNA: TGTGCCAGTAGTTCCCAAAGTGGGATTAACTATGGCTACACCTTC
V: TRBV19
J: TRBJ1-2
D: -
size: -

CDR3: CASSSGFRSNQPQHF
DNA: TGTGCCAGCAGTTCAGGGTTTAGGAGCAATCAGCCCCAGCATTTT
V: TRBV27
J: TRBJ1-5
D: -
size: -

CDR3: CASTGGGASYNEQFF
DNA: TGCGCCAGCACCGGGGGGGGCGCCTCCTACAATGAGCAGTTCTTC
V: TRBV4-1
J: TRBJ2-1
D: TRBD2
size: few

CDR3: CASSPTSGGAKEQFF
DNA: TGTGCCAGCAGTCCCACTAGCGGGGGGGCCAAGGAGCAGTTCTTC
V: TRBV6-1
J: TRBJ2-1
D: TRBD2
size: -

CDR3: CASRTGDLYGYTF
DNA: TGTGCCAGCAGGACAGGGGACCTCTATGGCTACACCTTC
V: TRBV28
J: TRBJ1-2
D: TRBD1
size: -